This TCR beta chain stems from a study of blood T cells in healthy people across ages. Study-level background: When template switching was applied, about one barcoded beta molecule was captured per two T cells.

Individuals who donated were healthy Caucasians from Russia aged roughly 6 to 95. V lost 10 bases to trimming and J lost 5 bases, with 11 bases between them. The length of the CDR3 is 11 residues. Germline V lookup: CDR1 MDHEN, CDR2 SYDVKM. For the second PCR, which ran for roughly 6 to 12 cycles, a sample-barcoded 5' primer and a J-beta primer mix were used. TCRdb re-derived calls from the 5' RACE reads in MiXCR, one entry per CDR3 protein. The table lists 1.5 million to 2 million distinct CDR3 sequences, about 31% of them singletons. This sequence joins TRBV28 and TRBJ1-2, with TRBD1 as a possible D gene (5 bases). This clonotype was obtained from a woman aged 25-40 years in good health. Material for sequencing was blood. CDR3 residues: CAMGGRYGYTF. The DNA for the CDR3 is TGTGCCATGGGGGGGAGGTATGGCTACACCTTC.